The 14 T cell receptor beta chains listed next were all sequenced from one sample in a study of T-cell reconstitution after alpha-beta-depleted transplantation in children. Unique molecular identifiers were incorporated during preparation of the TCRbeta library. TCRdb independently ran MiXCR on the PCR reads; one entry per CDR3 protein. Of approximately 170,000 distinct CDR3 sequences listed, around 10% are singletons. Specimen: PBMCs, collected before TCRalphabeta/CD19-depleted stem cell transplant. Receptors were obtained from a boy aged 2 to 10 with acute myeloid leukemia, due to receive a stem cell transplant.

In this sample, this clonotype turned up many times. The chain is built from TRBV20-1 and TRBJ2-1; TRBD2 agrees at 7 bases. CDR3 size: 15 residues. Germline V gene data show CDR1 as DFQATT and CDR2 as SNEGSKA (reference sequence). V gave up 6 bases and J gave up 4 bases; unmatched junction bases: 12. This CDR3 reads CSALGTGGLYNEQFF. Written as DNA, the CDR3 is TGCAGTGCCCTAGGGACGGGGGGACTATACAATGAGCAGTTCTTC.

By share, this clonotype counts as medium-sized. The rearrangement links TRBV11-2 to TRBJ2-7; D is possibly TRBD2 (6 bases). Deletions cut 3 bases from V and 0 bases from J, with 9 bases between. CDR1 and CDR2 (germline): SGHAT, FQNNGV. This CDR3 is built from 14 residues. The DNA for the CDR3 is TGTGCCAGCAGCTTGTACGGGAGCTCCTACGAGCAGTACTTC. This gives the protein CASSLYGSSYEQYF.

Concerning this clonotype: An end of the junction differs from the germline gene, which may be a read error. The gene calls are TRBV20-1 and TRBJ1-5; no clear D. Germline V CDR1 and CDR2: DFQATT, SNEGSKA (reference sequence). The CDR3 sequence is 13 residues long. CDR3 residues: CSARDPGYQPQHF. CDR3 sequence (DNA): TGCAGTGCTAGAGATCCGGGCTATCAGCCTCAGCATTTT.

As for this clonotype: The junction shows a germline mismatch at one end, possibly a read error. The gene calls are TRBV5-1 and TRBJ1-6; possibly TRBD1 for D (6 bases). The CDR3 totals 16 residues. Germline V gives CDR1 SGHRS, CDR2 YFSETQ. DNA of the CDR3: TGCGCCAGTAGCTTGGGAATAGGGGGTAATAATTCACCCCTCCACTTT. Its protein is CASSLGIGGNNSPLHF.

In its sample, this clonotype was seen many times. The chain is built from TRBV12-3 or TRBV12-4 and TRBJ2-1, with D possibly being TRBD2 (5 bases). This CDR3 has 15 residues. V was pared by 1 base and J by 0 bases, with 7 bases between. The chain's CDR3 is CASSLGLPSYNEQFF. DNA for the CDR3: TGTGCCAGCAGTTTAGGACTACCCTCCTACAATGAGCAGTTCTTC.

This clonotype was picked up many times. As DNA, the CDR3 is TGCAGCATCCCCTATAACCCGGCGCCACAGGGACCTGAAGCTTTCTTT. It encodes CSIPYNPAPQGPEAFF. This chain links TRBV29-1 with TRBJ1-1; the D gene is possibly TRBD1 (6 bases). Germline assignment: CDR1 SQVTM and CDR2 ANQGSEA. V was trimmed by 8 bases and J by 6 bases, leaving 28 bases between them. This CDR3 contains 16 residues.

This clonotype was observed at least ten times. The chain combines TRBV18 with TRBJ2-3; no clear D. V was trimmed by 0 bases and J by 3 bases, leaving 4 bases between them. The CDR3 loop spans 13 amino acids. Germline V gene data show CDR1 as KGHSH and CDR2 as LQKENI. CDR3 loop: CASSPPLTDTQYF. The CDR3 DNA is TGTGCCAGCTCACCACCCCTAACAGATACGCAGTATTTT.

In its sample, this clonotype was seen many times. The V gene is TRBV29-1, the J gene TRBJ2-2; D is undetermined. Germline-derived CDR1 and CDR2 are SQVTM and ANQGSEA. V shed 4 bases and J shed 2 bases, with 8 bases lying between them. The length of the CDR3 is 13 residues. The CDR3 loop is CSVGRPNTGELFF. DNA for the CDR3: TGCAGCGTTGGGCGGCCTAACACCGGGGAGCTGTTTTTT.

This clonotype showed up many times. The CDR3 spells CASSPTSSGYNEQFF. CDR3 sequence (DNA): TGCGCCAGCAGCCCAACTAGTTCGGGATACAATGAGCAGTTCTTC. V and J are TRBV4-1 and TRBJ2-1; weak D call: TRBD2 (5 bases). Germline CDR1 MGHRA, CDR2 YSYEKL. CDR3 length: 15 amino acids. Between the trimmed V and J ends, which lost 4 bases and 4 bases, there was a span of 14 bases.

This clonotype was counted many times. The chain recombines TRBV12-3 or TRBV12-4 with TRBJ1-2; TRBD1 matches at 10 bases. Trimming cost V 2 bases and J 5 bases; bases outside gene matches: 2. The CDR3 contains 14 residues. CDR3 protein: CASSLLGQGYGYTF. As DNA, the CDR3 is TGTGCCAGCAGTTTACTGGGACAGGGGTATGGCTACACCTTC.

There are many counts of this clonotype. The genes are TRBV15 and TRBJ2-2, with TRBD2 as a possible D gene (5 bases). V was cut by 5 bases and J by 3 bases, with 10 bases left in between. The germline CDR1 and CDR2 sequences are LNHNV and YYDKDF (reference sequence). This CDR3 has 14 amino acids. The CDR3 region has the DNA TGTGCCACCAGCGGGGTAGCGCACACCGGGGAGCTGTTTTTT. Its translation: CATSGVAHTGELFF.

This clonotype was seen many times. This chain joins TRBV20-1 and TRBJ2-3; 7 bases line up with TRBD2. Germline values: CDR1 DFQATT, CDR2 SNEGSKA (reference sequence). The ends lost 3 bases at V and 4 bases at J; junction bases unmatched: 4. The CDR3 sequence is 13 residues long. This CDR3 is CSASWGGADTQYF. The CDR3 nucleotides read TGCAGTGCTAGTTGGGGGGGGGCAGATACGCAGTATTTT.

This clonotype turned up a few times. The V call is TRBV12-3 or TRBV12-4, the J call TRBJ1-1, with D hard to call. V was cut by 6 bases and J by 3 bases, with 11 bases left in between. The CDR3 runs 13 residues. The CDR3: CASRSGGYTEAFF. As DNA, the CDR3 is TGTGCCAGCAGGTCGGGTGGGTACACTGAAGCTTTCTTT.

This clonotype was observed many times. The chain carries TRBV4-1 and TRBJ2-1; 7 bases are shared with TRBD2. Trimming cost V 4 bases and J 4 bases; bases outside gene matches: 10. The CDR3 length is 16 residues. Germline V gene sequence: CDR1 MGHRA, CDR2 YSYEKL. The CDR3 sequence is CASSPQGLAAYNEQFF. As DNA, the CDR3 is TGCGCCAGCAGCCCGCAAGGCCTAGCGGCTTACAATGAGCAGTTCTTC.